This T cell receptor beta chain was documented in a study of OX40 agonist ivuxolimab in advanced cancers. Regarding the complete study: The costimulatory receptor OX40 (CD134) was targeted by ivuxolimab, a fully human IgG2 agonistic monoclonal antibody. The point of sequencing TCRbeta in the periphery was to test whether ivuxolimab changed TCR sequence diversity and drove clonal T-cell expansion. Patients were allowed to have had prior anti-PD-1, anti-PD-L1 or anti-CTLA-4 therapy, and 40% to 45% of the dose-escalation patients had been treated with checkpoint inhibitors. The monotherapy dose-escalation portion (N ≈ 55 patients) of the phase I ivuxolimab trial is reported in the paper. A male proportion of under 85% and a mean age of 60 years, ranging from roughly 20 to 80, were recorded for the dose-escalation cohort. Partial responses occurred in three dose-escalation patients, of whom one had hepatocellular carcinoma and two had cutaneous melanoma. Of the approximately 54 patients in dose escalation, about 20 had hepatocellular carcinoma, some 15 had melanoma, 9 had renal cell carcinoma and 9 had head and neck cancer. Intravenous ivuxolimab was administered to patients every 2 weeks at six dose levels: 0.01, 0.1, 0.3, 1.5, 3 and 10 mg/kg. The full study reports these points: Low levels of normalized T-cell clonal expansion were also seen in some nonresponding patients. At doses of 0.1 to 3.0 mg/kg, clonal expansion of both CD4+ and CD8+ blood T cells was observed from baseline to week 6. Antigen specificity was not determined for the clonally expanded peripheral T cells. In the 0.1-3.0 mg/kg groups, partial responders had among the lowest normalized peripheral clonal expansion, particularly in CD8+ T cells. After ivuxolimab, expanded clones were on average more numerous among CD8+ T cells than among CD4+ T cells.

Genomic DNA was extracted from sorted cells for sequencing of the TCRbeta CDR3 region. The immunoSEQ Assay was used for sequencing of TCRbeta CDR3 regions. Entries here come from immuneACCESS through TCRdb and include only in-frame sequences with V and J called. Some clones fail to appear in such tables; in the studies checked, an unresolved V gene covers under half of the shortfall, and the cause of the remainder is unknown. This sample is represented by 78,000 or so clones; about 89% of them were singletons. Of the sample, around 0.7% is held by the ten largest clones. CDR1 and CDR2, per the germline V gene, are SGHTA and FQGTGA. The CDR3 numbers 12 residues from cysteine through phenylalanine. Only the CDR3 portion is preserved as DNA: 36 bases, with reading frame beginning at the first base. Trimming takes 4 bases from V and 0 bases from J, and the germline ends sit 2 bases apart. The trial excluded patients who had a history of autoimmune disease or were on systemic immunosuppression. In every dose cohort, peripheral blood was drawn for TCR sequencing at baseline, cycle 4 day 1, and cycle 7 day 1. The samples were drawn from a first-in-human, open-label, multicenter phase I dose-escalation trial of ivuxolimab. Adults with locally advanced or metastatic head and neck squamous cell, hepatocellular, melanoma or renal cell carcinoma were enrolled in the trial. Before TCR sequencing, CD4+ and CD8+ T cells were separately sorted from peripheral blood.

Worth noting for this clone: Its antigen has not been determined. Within one base of it there is no much larger clone, and no base qualities were kept.

The chain joins TRBV7-3 to TRBJ2-3; the D gene is not confidently resolved. The receptor was isolated from an adult with an advanced solid tumor such as melanoma, head and neck, liver or kidney cancer. The sample was CD4+ or CD8+ T cells sorted from blood, taken in a trial of the OX40 agonist ivuxolimab. CDR3 reads: CASSSSTDTQYF. The DNA reads TGTGCCAGCAGCTCTAGCACAGATACGCAGTATTTT.